This is a list of T cell receptor beta chains from one sample in a study of T cell responses to AZD1222 COVID-19 vaccine. The protocol was immunoSEQ multiplex PCR, while the TCRdb copy is restricted to in-frame clones and leaves out a portion. The sample lists 120,000 or so clones; approximately 90% were seen once. This specimen consisted of peripheral blood, obtained on day 0 of MenACWY control vaccination. Receptor source: an adult in good health. Both conserved end residues are trimmed from each CDR3.

cdr3_length j_call v_call cdr3_aa
9 TRBJ2-1 TRBV6-5 ASSLRDEQF
10 TRBJ2-7 TRBV10-2 ASSDTGPAAI
18 TRBJ2-5 TRBV2 ASSEALQASGRPYQETQY
13 TRBJ2-4 TRBV11-3 ASSLGGAAKNIQY
10 TRBJ1-2 TRBV6-5 ATLGRALGYT
13 TRBJ2-2 TRBV5-1 ASSLEGQYTGELF
13 TRBJ2-7 TRBV6-2/TRBV6-3 ASSHPGLARYEQY
13 TRBJ2-1 TRBV5-1 ASSGTSGRVNEQF
14 TRBJ2-1 TRBV11-2 ASSLDPGQGYNEQF
15 TRBJ1-2 TRBV5-6 ASSHGTQGAINYGYT
12 TRBJ2-5 TRBV6-5 ASSRRLAWETQY
11 TRBJ2-1 TRBV9 ASSVDRTNEQF
10 TRBJ2-7 TRBV5-5 ASSLGEYEQY
11 TRBJ2-5 TRBV3-1/TRBV3-2 ASSQPPRGTQY
11 TRBJ1-1 TRBV5-1 ASSSRDGDEAF
12 TRBJ1-2 TRBV2 ASSELGQGYGYT
12 TRBJ1-1 TRBV27 ASSLSRKNTEAF
13 TRBJ2-2 TRBV30 AWSWDRVGTGELF
11 TRBJ1-1 TRBV6-5 AGRTGMNTEAF
12 TRBJ2-7 TRBV10-3 AIREDRVSYEQY
12 TRBJ2-7 TRBV27 ASSLSAGFNEQY
12 TRBJ1-1 TRBV18 ASSTQGLNTEAF
13 TRBJ2-1 TRBV11-3 ASSFIGGGYNEQF
13 TRBJ1-2 TRBV3-1/TRBV3-2 ASSPSRSRRYGYT
14 TRBJ2-7 TRBV6-2/TRBV6-3 ASSGSRRLSPYEQY
15 TRBJ2-1 TRBV6-2/TRBV6-3 ASSHPLKREFRNEQF
13 TRBJ2-1 TRBV6-5 ASIQSGSYRNEQF
13 TRBJ1-1 TRBV29-1 SVEGQGTMNTEAF
12 TRBJ2-7 TRBV11-3 ASSLSGRVSEQY
14 TRBJ2-2 TRBV5-1 ASSLRGGSLTGELF
12 TRBJ1-1 TRBV6-1 ASSTQGMNTEAF
14 TRBJ2-1 TRBV5-1 ASSLAGGSSLNEQF
10 TRBJ1-1 TRBV13 ASSLFSPEAF
12 TRBJ1-1 TRBV5-1 ASSGGTVNTEAF
13 TRBJ1-5 TRBV5-1 ASRRGVTSNQPQH
12 TRBJ1-6 TRBV30 AWSPGQGGMALH
11 TRBJ2-4 TRBV12-3/TRBV12-4 ASRLAFFPIQY
10 TRBJ2-7 TRBV7-9 ASSGDVNEQY
13 TRBJ2-1 TRBV4-2 ASSHSWGDYNEQF
12 TRBJ2-7 TRBV7-2 ASSLEAGGYEQY
13 TRBJ2-2 TRBV11-3 ASSLEGTNTGELF
15 TRBJ2-1 TRBV2 ASREQSSGTSVNEQF
15 TRBJ2-5 TRBV7-7 ASSLEVTSGRTETQY